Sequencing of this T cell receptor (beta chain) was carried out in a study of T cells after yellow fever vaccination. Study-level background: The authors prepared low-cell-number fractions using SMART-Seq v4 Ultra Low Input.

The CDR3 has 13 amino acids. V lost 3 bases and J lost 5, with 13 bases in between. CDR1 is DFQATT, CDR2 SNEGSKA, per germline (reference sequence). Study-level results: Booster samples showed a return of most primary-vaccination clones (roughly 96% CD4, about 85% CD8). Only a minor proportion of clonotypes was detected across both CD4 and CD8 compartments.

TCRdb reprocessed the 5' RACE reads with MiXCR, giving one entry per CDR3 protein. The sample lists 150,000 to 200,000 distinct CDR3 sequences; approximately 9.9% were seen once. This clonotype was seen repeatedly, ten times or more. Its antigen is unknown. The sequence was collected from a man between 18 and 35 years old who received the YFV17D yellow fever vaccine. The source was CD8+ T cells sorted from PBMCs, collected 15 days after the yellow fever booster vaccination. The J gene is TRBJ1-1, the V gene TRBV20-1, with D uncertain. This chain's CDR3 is CSARDQRETEAFF. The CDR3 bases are TGCAGTGCTAGGGACCAAAGGGAGACTGAAGCTTTCTTT.